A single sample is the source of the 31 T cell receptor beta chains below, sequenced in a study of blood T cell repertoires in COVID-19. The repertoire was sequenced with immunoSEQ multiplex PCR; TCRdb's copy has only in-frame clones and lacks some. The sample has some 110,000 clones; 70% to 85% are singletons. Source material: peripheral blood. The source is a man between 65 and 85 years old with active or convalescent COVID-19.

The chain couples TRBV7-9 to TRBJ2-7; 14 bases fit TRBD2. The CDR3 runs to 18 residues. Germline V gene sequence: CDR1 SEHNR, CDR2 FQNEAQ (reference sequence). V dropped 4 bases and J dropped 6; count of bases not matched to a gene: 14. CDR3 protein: CASSSPPGTSGSITEQYF. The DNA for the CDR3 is TGTGCCAGCAGCTCCCCCCCCGGGACTAGCGGGAGTATCACCGAGCAGTACTTC.

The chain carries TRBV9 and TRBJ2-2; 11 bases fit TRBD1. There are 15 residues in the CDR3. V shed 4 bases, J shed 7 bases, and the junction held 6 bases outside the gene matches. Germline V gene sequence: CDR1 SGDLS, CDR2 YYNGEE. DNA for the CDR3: TGTGCCAGCAGCATCGGACAGGGGGCAGGCGGGGAGCTGTTTTTT. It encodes CASSIGQGAGGELFF. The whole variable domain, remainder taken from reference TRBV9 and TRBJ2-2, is DSGVTQTPKHLITATGQRVTLRCSPRSGDLSVYWYQQSLDQGLQFLIQYYNGEERAKGNILERFSAQQFPDLHSELNLSSLELGDSALYFCASSIGQGAGGELFFGEGSRLTVL.

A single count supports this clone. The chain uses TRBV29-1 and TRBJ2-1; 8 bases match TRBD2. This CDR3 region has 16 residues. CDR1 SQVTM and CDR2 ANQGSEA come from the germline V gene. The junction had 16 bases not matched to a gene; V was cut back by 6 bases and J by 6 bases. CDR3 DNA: TGCAGCGTCGCCCTCGGAGGGACTAGTGGCGGCAATGAGCAGTTCTTC. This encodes CSVALGGTSGGNEQFF.

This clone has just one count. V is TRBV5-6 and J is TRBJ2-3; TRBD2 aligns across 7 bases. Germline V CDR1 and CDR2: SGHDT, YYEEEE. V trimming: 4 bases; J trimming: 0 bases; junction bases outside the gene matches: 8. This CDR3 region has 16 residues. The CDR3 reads CASSVQRGSSTDTQYF. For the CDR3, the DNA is TGTGCCAGCAGCGTCCAGCGGGGTTCTAGCACAGATACGCAGTATTTT.

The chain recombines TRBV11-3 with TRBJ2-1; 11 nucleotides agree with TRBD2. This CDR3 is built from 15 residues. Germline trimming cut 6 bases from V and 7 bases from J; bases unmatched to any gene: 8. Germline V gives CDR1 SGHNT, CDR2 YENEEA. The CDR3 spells CASRSLAGGGNEQFF. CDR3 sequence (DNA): TGTGCCAGCAGGTCGCTAGCGGGGGGCGGAAATGAGCAGTTCTTC.

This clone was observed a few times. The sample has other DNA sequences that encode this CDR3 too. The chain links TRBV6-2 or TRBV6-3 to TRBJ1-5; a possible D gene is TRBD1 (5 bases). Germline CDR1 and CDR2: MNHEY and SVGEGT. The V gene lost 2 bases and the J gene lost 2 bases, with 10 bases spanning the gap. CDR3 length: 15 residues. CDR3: CASSYGRVGNQPQHF. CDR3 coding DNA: TGTGCCAGCAGTTACGGCAGGGTGGGCAATCAGCCCCAGCATTTT.

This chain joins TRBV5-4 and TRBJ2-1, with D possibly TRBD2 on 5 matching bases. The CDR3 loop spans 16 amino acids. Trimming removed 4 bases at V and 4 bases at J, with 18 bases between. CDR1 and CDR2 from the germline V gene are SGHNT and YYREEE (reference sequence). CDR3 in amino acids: CASSPSQERGYNEQFF. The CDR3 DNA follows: TGTGCCAGCAGCCCGTCTCAGGAACGGGGTTACAATGAGCAGTTCTTC. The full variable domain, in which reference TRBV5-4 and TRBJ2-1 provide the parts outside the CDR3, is ETGVTQSPTHLIKTRGQQVTLRCSSQSGHNTVSWYQQALGQGPQFIFQYYREEENGRGNFPPRFSGLQFPNYSSELNVNALELDDSALYLCASSPSQERGYNEQFFGPGTRLTVL.

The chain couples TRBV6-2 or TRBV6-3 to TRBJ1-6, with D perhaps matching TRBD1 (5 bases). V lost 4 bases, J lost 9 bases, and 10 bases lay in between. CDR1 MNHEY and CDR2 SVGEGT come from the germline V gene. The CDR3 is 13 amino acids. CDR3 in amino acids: CASSSRVVSPLHF. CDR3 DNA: TGTGCCAGCAGTTCCAGGGTCGTTTCACCCCTCCACTTT.

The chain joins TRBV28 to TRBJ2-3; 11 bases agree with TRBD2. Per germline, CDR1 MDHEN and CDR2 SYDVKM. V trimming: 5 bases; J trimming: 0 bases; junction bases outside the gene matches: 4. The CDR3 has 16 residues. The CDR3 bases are TGTGCCAGCAGTACCAGGACTAGCGGGAGCACAGATACGCAGTATTTT. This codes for CASSTRTSGSTDTQYF.

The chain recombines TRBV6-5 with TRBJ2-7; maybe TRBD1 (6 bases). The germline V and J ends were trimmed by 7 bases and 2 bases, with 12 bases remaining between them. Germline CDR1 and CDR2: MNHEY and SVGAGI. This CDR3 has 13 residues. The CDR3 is CASINQGTYEQYF. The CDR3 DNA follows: TGTGCCAGCATAAATCAGGGGACCTACGAGCAGTACTTC.

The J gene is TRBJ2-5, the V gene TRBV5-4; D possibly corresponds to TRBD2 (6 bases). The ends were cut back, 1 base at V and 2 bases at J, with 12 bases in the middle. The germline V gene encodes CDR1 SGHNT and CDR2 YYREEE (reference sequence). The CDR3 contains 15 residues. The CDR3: CASSLLAGNQETQYF. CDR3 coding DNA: TGTGCCAGCAGCTTGTTGGCGGGGAATCAAGAGACCCAGTACTTC.

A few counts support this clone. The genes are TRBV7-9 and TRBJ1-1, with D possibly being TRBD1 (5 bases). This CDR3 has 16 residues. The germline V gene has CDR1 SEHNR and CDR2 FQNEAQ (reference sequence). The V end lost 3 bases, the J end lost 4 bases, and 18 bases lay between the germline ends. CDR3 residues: CASSFSLGGAATEAFF. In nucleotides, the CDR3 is TGTGCCAGCAGCTTCTCGTTAGGAGGGGCCGCCACTGAAGCTTTCTTT.

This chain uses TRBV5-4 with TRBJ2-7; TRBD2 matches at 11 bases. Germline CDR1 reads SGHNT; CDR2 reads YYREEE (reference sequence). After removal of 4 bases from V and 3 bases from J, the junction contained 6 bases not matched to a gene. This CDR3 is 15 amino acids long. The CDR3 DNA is TGTGCCAGCAGCGAAACTAGCGGGAGCGACTACGAGCAGTACTTC. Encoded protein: CASSETSGSDYEQYF.

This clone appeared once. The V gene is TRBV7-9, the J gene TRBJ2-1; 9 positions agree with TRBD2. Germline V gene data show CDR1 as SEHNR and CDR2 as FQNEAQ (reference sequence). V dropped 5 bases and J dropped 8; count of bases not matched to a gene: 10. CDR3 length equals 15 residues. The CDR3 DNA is TGTGCCAGCAGCACGACTAAGCGGGAGGCCGATGAGCAGTTCTTC. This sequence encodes CASSTTKREADEQFF.

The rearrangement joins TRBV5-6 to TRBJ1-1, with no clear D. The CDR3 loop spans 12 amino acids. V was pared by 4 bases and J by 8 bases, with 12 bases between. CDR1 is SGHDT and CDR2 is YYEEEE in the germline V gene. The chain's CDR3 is CASSLEAGEAFF. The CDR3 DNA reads TGTGCCAGCAGCCTGGAGGCGGGGGAAGCTTTCTTT.

The CDR3, as DNA: TGTGCCAGCAGCCAAGGGGGGGGAACTAATGAAAAACTGTTTTTT. Translated: CASSQGGGTNEKLFF. The chain combines TRBV4-2 with TRBJ1-4, with D tentatively TRBD1 (5 bases). The length of the CDR3 is 15 residues. Trimming removed 1 base from V and 1 base from J, with 7 bases in between. Germline CDR1 and CDR2: LGHNA and YNFKEQ.

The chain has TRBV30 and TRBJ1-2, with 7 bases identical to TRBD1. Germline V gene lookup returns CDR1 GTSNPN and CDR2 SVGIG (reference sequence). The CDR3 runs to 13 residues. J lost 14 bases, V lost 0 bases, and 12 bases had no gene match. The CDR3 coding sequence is TGTGCCTGGAGTGTAGGGACAGCCTACCAAGTTACCTTC. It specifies CAWSVGTAYQVTF.

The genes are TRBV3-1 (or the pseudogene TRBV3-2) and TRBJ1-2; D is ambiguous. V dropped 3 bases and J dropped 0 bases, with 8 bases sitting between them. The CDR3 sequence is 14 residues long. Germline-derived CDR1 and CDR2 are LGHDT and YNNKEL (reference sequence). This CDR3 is CASSHLSANYGYTF. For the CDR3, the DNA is TGTGCCAGCAGCCATCTTTCCGCTAACTATGGCTACACCTTC.

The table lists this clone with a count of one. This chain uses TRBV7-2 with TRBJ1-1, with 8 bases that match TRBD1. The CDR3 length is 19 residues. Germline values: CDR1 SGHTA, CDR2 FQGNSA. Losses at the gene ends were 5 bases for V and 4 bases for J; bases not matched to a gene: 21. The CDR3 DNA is TGTGCCAGCAGCCGTACCCCCGGGACAGGTTCTGGAGTTACCACTGAAGCTTTCTTT. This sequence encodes CASSRTPGTGSGVTTEAFF.

The CDR3 coding sequence is TGCAGCGCAGGAGACAGCCGGCTTGAAAAACTGTTTTTT. This codes for CSAGDSRLEKLFF. This chain uses TRBV29-1 with TRBJ1-4; D possibly corresponds to TRBD1 (5 bases). Looked up from germline, CDR1 is SQVTM and CDR2 is ANQGSEA. V was cut by 7 bases and J by 7 bases, with 16 bases left in between. This CDR3 spans 13 amino acids. The entire variable domain, with the rest obtained from reference TRBV29-1 and TRBJ1-4, is as follows: SAVISQKPSRDICQRGTSLTIQCQVDSQVTMMFWYRQQPGQSLTLIATANQGSEATYESGFVIDKFPISRPNLTFSTLTVSNMSPEDSSIYLCSAGDSRLEKLFFGSGTQLSVL.

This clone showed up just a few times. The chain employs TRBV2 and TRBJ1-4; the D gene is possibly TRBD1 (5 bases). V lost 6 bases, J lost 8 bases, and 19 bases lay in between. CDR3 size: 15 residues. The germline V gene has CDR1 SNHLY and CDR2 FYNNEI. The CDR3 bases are TGTGCCAGCAGAGCCAACAGGCCCGCGGGGGAAAAACTGTTTTTT. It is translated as CASRANRPAGEKLFF. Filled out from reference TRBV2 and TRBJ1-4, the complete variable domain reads EPEVTQTPSHQVTQMGQEVILRCVPISNHLYFYWYRQILGQKVEFLVSFYNNEISEKSEIFDDQFSVERPDGSNFTLKIRSTKLEDSAMYFCASRANRPAGEKLFFGSGTQLSVL.

The CDR3 loop reads CASSPDRNNYEQYF. The CDR3 nucleotides are TGTGCCAGTAGTCCGGACAGGAATAACTACGAGCAGTACTTC. This sequence joins TRBV19 and TRBJ2-7; TRBD1 agrees at 7 bases. The CDR3 is 14 residues long. Losses at the gene ends were 5 bases for V and 3 bases for J; bases not matched to a gene: 7. Germline V gives CDR1 LNHDA, CDR2 SQIVND (reference sequence).

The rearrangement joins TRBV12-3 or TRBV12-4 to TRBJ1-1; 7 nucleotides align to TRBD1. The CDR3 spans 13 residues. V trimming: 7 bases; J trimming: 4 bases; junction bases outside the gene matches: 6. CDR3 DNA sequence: TGTGCCAGCACTCTCAGGGGGGCCACTGAAGCTTTCTTT. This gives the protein CASTLRGATEAFF.

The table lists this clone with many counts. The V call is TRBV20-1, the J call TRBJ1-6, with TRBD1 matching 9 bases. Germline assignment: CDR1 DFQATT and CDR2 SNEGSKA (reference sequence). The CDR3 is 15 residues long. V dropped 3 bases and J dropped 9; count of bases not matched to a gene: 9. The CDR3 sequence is CSASAGTGFGSPLHF. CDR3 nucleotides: TGCAGTGCTAGTGCCGGGACAGGGTTTGGTTCACCCCTCCACTTT.

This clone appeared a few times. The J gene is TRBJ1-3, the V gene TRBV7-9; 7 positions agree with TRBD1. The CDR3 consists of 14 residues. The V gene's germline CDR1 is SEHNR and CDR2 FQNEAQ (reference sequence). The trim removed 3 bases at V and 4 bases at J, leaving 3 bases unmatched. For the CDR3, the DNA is TGTGCCAGCAGCTTCAGGGGGGCGGGAAACACCATATATTTT. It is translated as CASSFRGAGNTIYF. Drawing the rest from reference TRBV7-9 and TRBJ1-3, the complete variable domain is DTGVSQNPRHKITKRGQNVTFRCDPISEHNRLYWYRQTLGQGPEFLTYFQNEAQLEKSRLLSDRFSAERPKGSFSTLEIQRTEQGDSAMYLCASSFRGAGNTIYFGEGSWLTVV.

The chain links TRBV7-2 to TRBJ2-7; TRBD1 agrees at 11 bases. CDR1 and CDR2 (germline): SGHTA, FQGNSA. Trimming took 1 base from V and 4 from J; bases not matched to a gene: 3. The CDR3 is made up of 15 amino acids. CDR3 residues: CASSLDGQGAYEQYF. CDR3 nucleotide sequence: TGTGCCAGCAGCTTAGATGGACAGGGGGCTTACGAGCAGTACTTC.

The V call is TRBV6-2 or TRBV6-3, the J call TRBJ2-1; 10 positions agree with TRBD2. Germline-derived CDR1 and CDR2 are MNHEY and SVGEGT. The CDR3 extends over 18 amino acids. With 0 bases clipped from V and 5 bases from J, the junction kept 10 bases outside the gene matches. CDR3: CASSYSRLAGGGNNEQFF. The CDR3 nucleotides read TGTGCCAGCAGTTACTCGAGGTTAGCGGGAGGAGGGAACAATGAGCAGTTCTTC.

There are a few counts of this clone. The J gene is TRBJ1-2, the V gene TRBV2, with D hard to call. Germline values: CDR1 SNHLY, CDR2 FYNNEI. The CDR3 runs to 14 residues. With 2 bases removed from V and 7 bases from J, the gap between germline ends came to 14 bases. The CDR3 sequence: CASSETGTLRGYTF. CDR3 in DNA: TGTGCCAGCAGTGAAACGGGAACGCTACGTGGCTACACCTTC. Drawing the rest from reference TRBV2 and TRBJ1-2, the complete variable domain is EPEVTQTPSHQVTQMGQEVILRCVPISNHLYFYWYRQILGQKVEFLVSFYNNEISEKSEIFDDQFSVERPDGSNFTLKIRSTKLEDSAMYFCASSETGTLRGYTFGSGTRLTVV.

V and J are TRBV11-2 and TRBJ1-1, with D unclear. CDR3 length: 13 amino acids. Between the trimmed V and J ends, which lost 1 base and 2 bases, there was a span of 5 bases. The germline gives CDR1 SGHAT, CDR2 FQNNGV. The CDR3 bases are TGTGCCAGCAGCTTAGTGTCTAACACTGAAGCTTTCTTT. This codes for CASSLVSNTEAFF. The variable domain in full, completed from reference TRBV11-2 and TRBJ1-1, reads EAGVAQSPRYKIIEKRQSVAFWCNPISGHATLYWYQQILGQGPKLLIQFQNNGVVDDSQLPKDRFSAERLKGVDSTLKIQPAKLEDSAVYLCASSLVSNTEAFFGQGTRLTVV.

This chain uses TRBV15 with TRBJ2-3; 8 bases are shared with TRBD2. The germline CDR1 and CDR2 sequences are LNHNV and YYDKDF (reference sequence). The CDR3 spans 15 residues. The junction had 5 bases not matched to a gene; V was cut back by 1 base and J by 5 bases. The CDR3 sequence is CATSRAGGLEDTQYF. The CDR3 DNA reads TGTGCCACCAGCAGAGCGGGGGGGTTGGAAGATACGCAGTATTTT.

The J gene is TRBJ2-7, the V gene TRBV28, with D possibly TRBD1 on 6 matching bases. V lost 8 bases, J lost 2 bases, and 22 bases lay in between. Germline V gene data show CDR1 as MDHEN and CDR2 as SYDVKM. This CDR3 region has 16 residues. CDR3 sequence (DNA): TGTGCCAGCGAAAGGGACACCCTAAGAAGGACCTACGAGCAGTACTTC. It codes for CASERDTLRRTYEQYF. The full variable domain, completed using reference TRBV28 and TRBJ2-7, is DVKVTQSSRYLVKRTGEKVFLECVQDMDHENMFWYRQDPGLGLRLIYFSYDVKMKEKGDIPEGYSVSREKKERFSLILESASTNQTSMYLCASERDTLRRTYEQYFGPGTRLTVT.